This T cell receptor (beta chain) is from a study of cytomegalovirus exposure and HLA in healthy donors. Findings and caveats of the study: Investigators reported approximately 170 TCR beta chains as tied to cytomegalovirus. In vitro checks showed that a few CMV-associated chains really do target CMV antigens.

Worth noting for this clone: The antigen remains undetermined.

V lost 6 bases, J lost 0 bases, and 14 bases lay in between. The CDR3 is 14 amino acids. The germline CDR1 and CDR2 sequences are SQVTM and ANQGSEA. Separation from the roughly 700-subject first cohort characterized the roughly 110-subject validation cohort, to which the donors belonged. Here immunoSEQ multiplex PCR was the method, and the copy in TCRdb shows in-frame clones only, minus some. The sample lists fewer than 250,000 clones, 65% to 85% seen once, with more than 13% in the top ten. This TCR was sampled from a woman aged 25 to 45 in good health and CMV-seropositive. The genes are TRBV29-1 and TRBJ1-1; D is unclear. The sequencing sample was made of PBMCs. The CDR3 spells CSVGEELLNTEAFF. The CDR3 DNA sequence: TGCAGCGTCGGGGAGGAACTTCTGAACACTGAAGCTTTCTTT. The full variable domain, in which reference TRBV29-1 and TRBJ1-1 provide the parts outside the CDR3, is SAVISQKPSRDICQRGTSLTIQCQVDSQVTMMFWYRQQPGQSLTLIATANQGSEATYESGFVIDKFPISRPNLTFSTLTVSNMSPEDSSIYLCSVGEELLNTEAFFGQGTRLTVV.